Detailed here is one TCR beta chain. The data are from a study of blood T cell repertoires in COVID-19. Looking at the study overall: COVID-19 samples from acute and convalescent phases originated in the United States, Italy and Spain. PBMCs, B-cell-depleted T cells, or T cells provided the cDNA or gDNA that made up the material.

Sequencing used immunoSEQ multiplex PCR; TCRdb keeps in-frame clones, though not all of them. The table shows about 210,000 clones, with 75% to 90% occurring only once. The Seattle patients, enrolled during active infection, were followed longitudinally. Germline CDR1 reads SQVTM; CDR2 reads ANQGSEA. The CDR3 runs 13 residues. V was clipped by 7 bases and J by 1 base, with 13 bases between them. The sample consisted of peripheral blood. The chain uses TRBV29-1 and TRBJ1-1; no firm D call. This sequence was found in a woman in her 70s with COVID-19, enrolled during active disease. The CDR3 protein is CSASRGPNTEAFF. The CDR3, as DNA: TGCAGCGCCTCCCGGGGTCCGAACACTGAAGCTTTCTTT.